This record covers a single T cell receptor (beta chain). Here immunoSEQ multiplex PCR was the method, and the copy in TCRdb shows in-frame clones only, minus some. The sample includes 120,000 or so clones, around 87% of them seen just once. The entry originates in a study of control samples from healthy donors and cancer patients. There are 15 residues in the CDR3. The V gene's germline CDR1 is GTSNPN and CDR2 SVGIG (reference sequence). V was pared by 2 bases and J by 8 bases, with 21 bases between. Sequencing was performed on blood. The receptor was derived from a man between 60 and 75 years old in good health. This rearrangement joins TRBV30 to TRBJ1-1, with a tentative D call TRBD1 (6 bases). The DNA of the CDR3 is TGTGCCTGGAGTACTAACCCCCCTTACAGGGAAGAAGCTTTCTTT. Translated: CAWSTNPPYREEAFF. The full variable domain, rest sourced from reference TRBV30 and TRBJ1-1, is SQTIHQWPATLVQPVGSPLSLECTVEGTSNPNLYWYRQAAGRGLQLLFYSVGIGQISSEVPQNLSASRPQDRQFILSSKKLLLSDSGFYLCAWSTNPPYREEAFFGQGTRLTVV.